This T cell receptor (beta chain) was observed in a study of blood T cell repertoires in COVID-19. CDR3 length: 17 amino acids. In germline, CDR1 is SGDLS, CDR2 YYNGEE. V gave up 0 bases and J gave up 6 bases, with 18 bases separating them. Measured with immunoSEQ multiplex PCR; TCRdb has only the in-frame clones, and not every one. The sample records 250,000 to 350,000 clones, roughly 86% being singletons. Sequencing was carried out using peripheral blood. The chain is built from TRBV9 and TRBJ1-4; D is uncertain. This receptor was identified in a young woman with COVID-19, enrolled during active disease. Written as DNA, the CDR3 is TGTGCCAGCAGCGTAGCTTTCGGGGAGTCAGAGGATGAAAAACTGTTTTTT. Protein sequence: CASSVAFGESEDEKLFF.